This T cell receptor beta chain stems from a study of a mutant IDH1 vaccine in newly diagnosed glioma. As for the study in general: Patients received eight vaccinations in weeks 1, 3, 5, 7, 11, 15, 19, 23. Therapy received beforehand was radiotherapy, temozolomide, or both, with most patients given both.

Time point noted: week 23, last vaccination. Alongside topical imiquimod, each dose of vaccine comprised 300 ug of mutant IDH1 20-mer peptide. Each donor presented with a new WHO grade 3 or 4 astrocytoma that tested IDH1-mutant and showed ATRX loss. Assay: immunoSEQ multiplex PCR; the TCRdb copy retains only in-frame clones and omits some. This table holds about 20,000 clones, roughly 86% found once. The CDR3 totals 15 residues. The germline V gene has CDR1 SGHVS and CDR2 FNYEAQ. V shed 2 bases and J shed 7 bases, with 17 bases lying between them. A remark on this clone: Its specificity is not known.

This sequence joins TRBV7-6 and TRBJ1-2, with unresolved D. Source: PBMCs, taken from a glioma patient whose treatment included an IDH1 peptide vaccine. The receptor was isolated from a man aged 25 to 40 with glioma. The CDR3 loop is CASSLILGQVAGYTF. In nucleotides, the CDR3 is TGTGCCAGCAGCTTAATCCTCGGGCAGGTAGCTGGCTACACCTTC.